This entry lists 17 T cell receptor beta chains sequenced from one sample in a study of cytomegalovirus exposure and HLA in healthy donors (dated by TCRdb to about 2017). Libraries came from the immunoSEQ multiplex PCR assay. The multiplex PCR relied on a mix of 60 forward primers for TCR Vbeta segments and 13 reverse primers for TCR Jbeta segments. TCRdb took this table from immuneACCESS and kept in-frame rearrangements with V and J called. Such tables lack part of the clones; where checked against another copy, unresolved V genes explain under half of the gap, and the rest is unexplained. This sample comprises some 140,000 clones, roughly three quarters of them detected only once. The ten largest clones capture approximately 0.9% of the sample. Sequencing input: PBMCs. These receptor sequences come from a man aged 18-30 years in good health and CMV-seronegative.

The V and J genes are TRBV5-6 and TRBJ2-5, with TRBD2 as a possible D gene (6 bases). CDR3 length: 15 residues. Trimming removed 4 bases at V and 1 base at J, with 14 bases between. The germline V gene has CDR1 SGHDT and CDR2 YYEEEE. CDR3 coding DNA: TGTGCCAGCAGCCGGATGGCGGGGATCCAAGAGACCCAGTACTTC. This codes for CASSRMAGIQETQYF.

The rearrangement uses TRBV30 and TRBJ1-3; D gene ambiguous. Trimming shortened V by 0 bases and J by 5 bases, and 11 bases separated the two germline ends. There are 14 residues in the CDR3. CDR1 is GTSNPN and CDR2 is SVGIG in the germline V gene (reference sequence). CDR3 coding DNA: TGTGCCTGGAGTGTAGACAATTGGAGAAACACCATATATTTT. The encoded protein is CAWSVDNWRNTIYF.

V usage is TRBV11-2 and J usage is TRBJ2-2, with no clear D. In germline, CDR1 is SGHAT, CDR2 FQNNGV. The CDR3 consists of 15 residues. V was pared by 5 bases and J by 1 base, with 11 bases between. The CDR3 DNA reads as TGTGCCAGCAGCACGAACAGTGGGAACACCGGGGAGCTGTTTTTT. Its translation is CASSTNSGNTGELFF.

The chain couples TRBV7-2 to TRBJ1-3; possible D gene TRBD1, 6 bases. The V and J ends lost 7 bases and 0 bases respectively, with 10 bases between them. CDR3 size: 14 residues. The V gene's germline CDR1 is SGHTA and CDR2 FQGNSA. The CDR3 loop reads CASNDRSSGNTIYF. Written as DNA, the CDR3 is TGTGCCAGCAACGACAGGAGCTCTGGAAACACCATATATTTT.

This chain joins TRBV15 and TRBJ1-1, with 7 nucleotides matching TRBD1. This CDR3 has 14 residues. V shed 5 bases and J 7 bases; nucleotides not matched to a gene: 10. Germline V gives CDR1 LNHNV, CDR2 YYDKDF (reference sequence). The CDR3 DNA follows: TGTGCCACCAGCCCTCAAGGGGGCAAGGGTGAAGCTTTCTTT. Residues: CATSPQGGKGEAFF.

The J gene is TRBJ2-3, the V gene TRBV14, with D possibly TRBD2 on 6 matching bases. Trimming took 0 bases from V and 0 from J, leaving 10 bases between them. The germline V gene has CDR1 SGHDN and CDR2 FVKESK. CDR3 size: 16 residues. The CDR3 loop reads CASSQDLRGSTDTQYF. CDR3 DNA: TGTGCCAGCAGCCAAGACCTCCGGGGGAGCACAGATACGCAGTATTTT.

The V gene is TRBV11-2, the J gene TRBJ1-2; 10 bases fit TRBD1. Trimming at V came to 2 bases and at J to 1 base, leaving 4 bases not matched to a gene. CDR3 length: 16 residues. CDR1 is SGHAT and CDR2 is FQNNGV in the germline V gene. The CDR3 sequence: CASSLSGTGDNYGYTF. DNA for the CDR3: TGTGCCAGCAGCTTATCCGGGACAGGGGATAACTATGGCTACACCTTC.

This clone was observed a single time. The CDR3 loop is CASSYSGSGINYGYTF. CDR3 nucleotides: TGTGCCAGCAGTTACTCGGGGTCAGGGATTAACTATGGCTACACCTTC. The chain is built from TRBV6-5 and TRBJ1-2; D possibly corresponds to TRBD1 (5 bases). CDR1 and CDR2 from the germline V gene are MNHEY and SVGAGI. V lost 0 bases to trimming and J lost 1 base, with 12 bases between them. The CDR3 totals 16 residues.

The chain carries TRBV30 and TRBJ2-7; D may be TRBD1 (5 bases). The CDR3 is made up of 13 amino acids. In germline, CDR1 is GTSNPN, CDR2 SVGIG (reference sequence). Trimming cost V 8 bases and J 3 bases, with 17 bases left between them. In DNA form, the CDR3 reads TGTGCCCTAAGACAGACCCCCGGCTACGAGCAGTACTTC. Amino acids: CALRQTPGYEQYF.

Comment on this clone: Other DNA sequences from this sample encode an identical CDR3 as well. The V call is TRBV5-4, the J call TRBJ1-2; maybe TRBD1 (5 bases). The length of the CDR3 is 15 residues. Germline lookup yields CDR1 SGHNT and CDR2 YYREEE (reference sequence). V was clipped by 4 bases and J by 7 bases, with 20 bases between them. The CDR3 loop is CASSPGIVFFGGYTF. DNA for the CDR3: TGTGCCAGCAGCCCAGGGATAGTCTTTTTCGGTGGCTACACCTTC.

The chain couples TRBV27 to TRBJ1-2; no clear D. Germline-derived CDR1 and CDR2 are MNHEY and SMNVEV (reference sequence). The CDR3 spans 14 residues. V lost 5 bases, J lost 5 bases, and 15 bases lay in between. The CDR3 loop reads CASSPTPGSYGYTF. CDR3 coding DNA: TGTGCCAGCAGTCCTACACCGGGTTCTTATGGCTACACCTTC.

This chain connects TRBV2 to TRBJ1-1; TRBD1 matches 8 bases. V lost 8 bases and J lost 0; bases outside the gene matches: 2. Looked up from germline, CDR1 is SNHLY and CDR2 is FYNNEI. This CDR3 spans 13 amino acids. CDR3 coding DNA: TGTGCCAGCGGACAGGGCATGAACACTGAAGCTTTCTTT. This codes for CASGQGMNTEAFF.

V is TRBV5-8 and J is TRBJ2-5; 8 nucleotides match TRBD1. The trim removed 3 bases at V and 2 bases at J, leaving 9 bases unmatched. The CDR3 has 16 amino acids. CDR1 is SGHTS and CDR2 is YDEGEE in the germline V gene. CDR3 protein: CASSWGRGPGQETQYF. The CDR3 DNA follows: TGTGCCAGCAGCTGGGGCAGGGGGCCGGGGCAAGAGACCCAGTACTTC.

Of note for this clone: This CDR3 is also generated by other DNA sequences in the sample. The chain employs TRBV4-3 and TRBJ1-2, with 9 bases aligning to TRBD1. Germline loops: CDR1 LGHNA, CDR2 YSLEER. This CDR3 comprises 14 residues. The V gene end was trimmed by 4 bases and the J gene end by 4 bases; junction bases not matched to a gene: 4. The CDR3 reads CASSRGQGSYGYTF. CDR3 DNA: TGCGCCAGCAGCCGAGGACAGGGGAGCTATGGCTACACCTTC.

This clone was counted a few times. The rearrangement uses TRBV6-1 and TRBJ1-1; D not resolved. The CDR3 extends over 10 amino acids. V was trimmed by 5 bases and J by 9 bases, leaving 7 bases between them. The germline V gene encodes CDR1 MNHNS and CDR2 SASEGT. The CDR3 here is CASSPDKAFF. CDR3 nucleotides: TGTGCCAGCAGTCCAGATAAAGCTTTCTTT.

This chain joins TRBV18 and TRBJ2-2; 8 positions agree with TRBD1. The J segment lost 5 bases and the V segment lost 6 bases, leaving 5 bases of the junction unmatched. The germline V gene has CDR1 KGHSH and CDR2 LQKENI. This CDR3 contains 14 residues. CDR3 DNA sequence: TGTGCCAGCTCCAGACAGGGGACGACCGGGGAGCTGTTTTTT. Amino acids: CASSRQGTTGELFF.

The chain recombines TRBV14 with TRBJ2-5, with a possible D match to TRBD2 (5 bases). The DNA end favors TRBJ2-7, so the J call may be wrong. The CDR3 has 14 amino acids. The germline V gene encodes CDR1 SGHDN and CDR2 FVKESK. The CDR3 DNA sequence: TGTGCCAGCAGCCTACCCGGAGAGCGGAACGAGCAGTACTTC. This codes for CASSLPGERNEQYF.